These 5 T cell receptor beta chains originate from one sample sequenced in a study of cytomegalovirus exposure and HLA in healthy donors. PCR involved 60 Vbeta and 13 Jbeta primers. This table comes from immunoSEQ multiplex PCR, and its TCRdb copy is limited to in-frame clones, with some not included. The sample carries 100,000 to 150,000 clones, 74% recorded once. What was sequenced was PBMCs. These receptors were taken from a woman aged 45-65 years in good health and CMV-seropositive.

For the CDR3, the DNA is TGTGCCAGCAGCCAAGATAGCGGGGGGGCGTATACGCAGTATTTT. Its translation is CASSQDSGGAYTQYF. V usage is TRBV4-2 and J usage is TRBJ2-3; the match to TRBD2 covers 11 bases. Germline CDR1 is LGHNA and CDR2 is YNFKEQ. V trimming: 0 bases; J trimming: 7 bases; junction bases outside the gene matches: 3. This CDR3 region has 15 residues.

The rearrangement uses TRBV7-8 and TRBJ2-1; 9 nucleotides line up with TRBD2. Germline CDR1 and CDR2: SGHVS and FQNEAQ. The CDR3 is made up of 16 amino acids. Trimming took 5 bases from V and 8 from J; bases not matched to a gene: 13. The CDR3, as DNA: TGTGCCAGCAGCCGAGGTCCTGGCGGGGGGGCCGATGAGCAGTTCTTC. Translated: CASSRGPGGGADEQFF.

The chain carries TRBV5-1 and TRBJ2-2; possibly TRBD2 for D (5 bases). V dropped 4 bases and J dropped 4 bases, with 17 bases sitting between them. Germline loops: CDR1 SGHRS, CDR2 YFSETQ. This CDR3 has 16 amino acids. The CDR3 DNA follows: TGCGCCAGCAGCCCCGACGCCAGAGGGTCCACCGGGGAGCTGTTTTTT. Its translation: CASSPDARGSTGELFF.

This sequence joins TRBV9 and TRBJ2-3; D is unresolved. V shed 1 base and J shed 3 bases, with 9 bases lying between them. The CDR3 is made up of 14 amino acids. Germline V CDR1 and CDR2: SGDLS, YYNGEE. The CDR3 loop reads CASSVLAGTDTQYF. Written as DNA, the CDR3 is TGTGCCAGCAGCGTACTCGCAGGAACAGATACGCAGTATTTT.

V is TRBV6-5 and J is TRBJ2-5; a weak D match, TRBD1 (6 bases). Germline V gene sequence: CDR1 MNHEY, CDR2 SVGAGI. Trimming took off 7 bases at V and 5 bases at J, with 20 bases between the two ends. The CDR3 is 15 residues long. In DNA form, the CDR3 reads TGTGCCAGCAAAAGGGACAATTTTATTACGGAGACCCAGTACTTC. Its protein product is CASKRDNFITETQYF.